This T cell receptor (beta chain) was captured by sequencing in a study of early T cells in non-severe SARS-CoV-2 infection. Study overall: Sequencing of unsorted whole blood was done on bulk RNA, leaving chains unpaired. Findings of the study overall: VDJdb matching skewed toward anti-spike CD8 responses, missing private and CD4 specificities.

Individual cDNA molecules received unique molecular identifiers. TCRdb independently ran MiXCR on the 5' RACE reads; one entry per CDR3 protein. In the table there are about 29,000 distinct CDR3 sequences, roughly 5.9% of which are singletons. Only a few counts were recorded for this clonotype. No antigen is known for it. The sequencing input was whole blood. The receptor comes from an adult who was a healthcare worker with PCR-confirmed SARS-CoV-2 infection or an uninfected control (not recorded which).

CDR3 nucleotide sequence: TGTGCCAGCAGCCAAGGGAGCGGGAGTCGGATTGAGCAGTTCTTC. Translation gives CASSQGSGSRIEQFF. The V and J genes are TRBV7-9 and TRBJ2-1, with TRBD2 identical over 8 bases. The CDR3 runs to 15 residues. Germline V gene sequence: CDR1 SEHNR, CDR2 FQNEAQ (reference sequence). Germline trimming cut 5 bases from V and 9 bases from J; bases unmatched to any gene: 12.